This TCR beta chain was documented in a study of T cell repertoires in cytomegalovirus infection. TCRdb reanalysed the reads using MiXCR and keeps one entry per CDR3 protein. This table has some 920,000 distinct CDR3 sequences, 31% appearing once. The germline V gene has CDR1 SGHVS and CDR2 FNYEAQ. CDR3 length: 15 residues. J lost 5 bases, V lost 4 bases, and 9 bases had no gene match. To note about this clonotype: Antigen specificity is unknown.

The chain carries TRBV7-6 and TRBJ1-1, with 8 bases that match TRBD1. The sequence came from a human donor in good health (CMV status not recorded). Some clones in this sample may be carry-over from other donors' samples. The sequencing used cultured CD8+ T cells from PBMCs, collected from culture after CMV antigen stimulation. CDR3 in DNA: TGTGCCAGCAGCTCCCCAGGGGGCAGGCTGACTGAAGCTTTCTTT. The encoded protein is CASSSPGGRLTEAFF.